These T cell receptor beta chains were read from a single sample in a study of blood T cell repertoires in COVID-19. Profiled with immunoSEQ multiplex PCR; TCRdb holds only in-frame clones, not every one. This repertoire shows hundreds of thousands of clones, roughly 85% found once; its top ten account for 1.4%. The sequenced sample was peripheral blood. These receptor sequences come from a woman younger than 45 with active or convalescent COVID-19. The CDR3 runs from the conserved cysteine through the conserved F or W. A D gene is named only where the DNA matches it firmly. Size tells how often a clone was seen (once, few, many) or the class of an expanded clone, and some rows leave it out.

>TRBV27|NA|TRBJ2-1|NA
TGTGCCAGCAGTTCCCCCAGCGGATTCTCCTACAATGAGCAGTTCTTC
CASSSPSGFSYNEQFF
>TRBV6-5|NA|TRBJ1-1|NA
TGTGCCAGCCGGCGGGGCAGGAACACTGAAGCTTTCTTT
CASRRGRNTEAFF
>TRBV15|once|TRBJ1-1|NA
TGTGCCACCAGCAGTGATCCGGGGGAGGTGAACACTGAAGCTTTCTTT
CATSSDPGEVNTEAFF
>TRBV7-2|NA|TRBJ2-1|TRBD2
TGTGCCAGCAGCTTAGCGATAGGCGGGGGGGCTGGCTACAATGAGCAGTTCTTC
CASSLAIGGGAGYNEQFF
>TRBV7-9|few|TRBJ2-5|NA
TGTGCCAGCAGTTTTGGGGGCGAAGAGACCCAGTACTTC
CASSFGGEETQYF
>TRBV5-1|NA|TRBJ1-1|TRBD1
TGCGCCAGCAGCTTGGCCGACAGGGCAACTGAAGCTTTCTTT
CASSLADRATEAFF
>TRBV6-4|once|TRBJ2-2|TRBD1
TGTGCCAGCAGTGCTGAGGGGGCGACCGGGGAGCTGTTTTTT
CASSAEGATGELFF
>TRBV3-1/TRBV3-2|NA|TRBJ2-3|TRBD2
TGTGCCAGCAGCCGTAGCGGGGGGTACACAGATACGCAGTATTTT
CASSRSGGYTDTQYF
>TRBV6-5|once|TRBJ2-1|NA
TGTGCCAGCAGTTACTCCACCGGTGGTAATGAGCAGTTCTTC
CASSYSTGGNEQFF
>TRBV23-1|NA|TRBJ1-1|NA
TGCGCCAGCAGTCAATCAGGCCGACAGAACACTGAAGCTTTCTTT
CASSQSGRQNTEAFF
>TRBV5-6|once|TRBJ2-5|NA
TGTGCCAGCAGCTCCCAGGCCCGGGAGACCCAGTACTTC
CASSSQARETQYF
>TRBV9|NA|TRBJ1-2|TRBD1
TGTGCCAGCAGCACCCAAGGACAGGGATATGGCTACACCTTC
CASSTQGQGYGYTF
>TRBV19|NA|TRBJ2-4|TRBD1
TGTGCCAGTAGTCGGACAGGTGCCAAAAACATTCAGTACTTC
CASSRTGAKNIQYF
>TRBV7-2|NA|TRBJ2-7|TRBD2
TGTGCCAGCAGGAAGGGACTAGCGGGAGTCTACGAGCAGTACTTC
CASRKGLAGVYEQYF
>TRBV27|NA|TRBJ2-1|TRBD2
TGTGCCAGCAGTTCCCGTTTAGCGGGGGACAATGAGCAGTTCTTC
CASSSRLAGDNEQFF
>TRBV6-5|NA|TRBJ1-4|NA
TGTGCCAGCCAGACAGCAACTAATGAAAAACTGTTTTTT
CASQTATNEKLFF
>TRBV29-1|NA|TRBJ1-1|TRBD1
TGCAGCGTTGATGAGGGGGCGCGGGGCACTGAAGCTTTCTTT
CSVDEGARGTEAFF
>TRBV6-5|NA|TRBJ1-1|NA
TGTGCCAGCAGTTACTTTGCGGGCCAAACTGAAGCTTTCTTT
CASSYFAGQTEAFF
>TRBV7-8|NA|TRBJ1-6|NA
TGTGCCAGCAGCTTAGGGGTCGGGAGCTCCTATAATTCACCCCTCCACTTT
CASSLGVGSSYNSPLHF
>TRBV11-2|NA|TRBJ1-1|TRBD1
TGTGCCAGCAGTTCTGACAGGGGCACTGAAGCTTTCTTT
CASSSDRGTEAFF
>TRBV19|NA|TRBJ2-1|NA
TGTGCCAGTAGTACCTCGCAGAATCTCGTCTACAATGAGCAGTTCTTC
CASSTSQNLVYNEQFF
>TRBV27|NA|TRBJ1-2|NA
TGTGCCAGCAGTTTATCTCCGGGAGGAGGCTATGGCTACACCTTC
CASSLSPGGGYGYTF
>TRBV18|NA|TRBJ1-6|NA
TGTGCCAGCCGGGCGCGGCAGGGAAGTTCACCCCTCCACTTT
CASRARQGSSPLHF
>TRBV7-8|NA|TRBJ2-1|TRBD2
TGTGCCAGCAGCTTTGGTGGCGGGGGGCGGTTTTACAATGAGCAGTTCTTC
CASSFGGGGRFYNEQFF
>TRBV19|NA|TRBJ2-7|NA
TGTGCCTCTAAAGACAGGAGCGGATACGAGCAGTACTTC
CASKDRSGYEQYF
>TRBV7-9|NA|TRBJ2-1|TRBD1
TGTGCCAGCAGCTTGGGACAGCCCCTATCCCAGTTCTTC
CASSLGQPLSQFF
>TRBV5-1|NA|TRBJ1-6|NA
TGCGCCAGCAGCTTGAGAGAGGGTCCCTATAATTCACCCCTCCACTTT
CASSLREGPYNSPLHF
>TRBV19|NA|TRBJ1-5|TRBD1
TGTGCCAGTAGTATCGGACAGGGGTTGAATCAGCCCCAGCATTTT
CASSIGQGLNQPQHF
>TRBV23-1|NA|TRBJ1-1|TRBD1
TGCGCCAGCAGTCAATCCCCCGGACAGGGGAAAACTGAAGCTTTCTTT
CASSQSPGQGKTEAFF
>TRBV4-1|NA|TRBJ1-2|NA
TGCGCCAGCAGCCAAGTGGCAAATGTAGCTACAGGGAGCGAAGGCTACACCTTC
CASSQVANVATGSEGYTF
>TRBV6-5|NA|TRBJ1-4|NA
TGTGCCAGCAGCCCGATCGAGGGTAATGAAAAACTGTTTTTT
CASSPIEGNEKLFF
>TRBV4-2|few|TRBJ1-2|NA
TGTGCCAGCAGCCAAGAGTCCGGGATGAGCTACACCTTC
CASSQESGMSYTF
>TRBV18|NA|TRBJ1-1|TRBD1
TGTGCCAGCTCACCGGGGACAGGGGTTACTGAAGCTTTCTTT
CASSPGTGVTEAFF
>TRBV11-2|NA|TRBJ1-4|TRBD1
TGTGCCAGCAGCCCCACAAAGGACAGGGGGCGGGAAAAACTGTTTTTT
CASSPTKDRGREKLFF
>TRBV7-2|NA|TRBJ2-3|TRBD1
TGTGCCAGCAGCCCCTGGGACAGAGCAGATACGCAGTATTTT
CASSPWDRADTQYF
>TRBV2|NA|TRBJ2-7|TRBD1
TGTGCCAGCAGTTCGGGACAGGGAATTACCTACGAGCAGTACTTC
CASSSGQGITYEQYF
>TRBV10-1|NA|TRBJ2-3|NA
TGCGCCAGCAGTGATGGTCGGGGGAGAACAGATACGCAGTATTTT
CASSDGRGRTDTQYF